The clone carrying this T cell receptor (beta chain) has just a few counts. Its antigen is not identified. The CDR3 spans 16 residues. V shed 3 bases and J shed 7 bases, with 17 bases lying between them. The germline CDR1 and CDR2 sequences are SGHRS and YFSETQ. The sample comes from a study of CD8 T cells in ankylosing spondylitis. TCRdb itself ran the 5' RACE reads through MiXCR, one entry per CDR3 protein. The data contain roughly 180,000 distinct CDR3 sequences, roughly 13% of them singletons. Study conclusions and caveats: Seemingly characteristic of ankylosing spondylitis blood was a TCR beta motif consisting of several highly homologous variants.

Sequencing was done on a sample of blood, either unsorted or a sorted T cell fraction (not recorded which). The chain is built from TRBV5-1 and TRBJ1-6; no definite D call. This clonotype was sampled from a male donor with ankylosing spondylitis or in good health (not recorded which). DNA for the CDR3: TGCGCCAGCAGCTCCACGGGGTGGGGAGAGAATTCACCCCTCCACTTT. Amino acids: CASSSTGWGENSPLHF.